A selection of T cell receptor beta chains follows, all from one sample in a study of T cells after yellow fever vaccination. TCRdb re-called the 5' RACE reads with MiXCR, one entry per CDR3 protein. This table has around 120,000 distinct CDR3 sequences, more than 5.5% appearing once. Sample: CD4+ T cells sorted from PBMCs, taken around 45 days after the first yellow fever vaccination. Source of these receptors: a man younger than 35 who received the YFV17D yellow fever vaccine. Both conserved end residues are part of each CDR3. D genes are given only for firm matches. The size entry is marked missing in some rows and otherwise reads once, few, many or a size class.

>NA|TRBJ2-3|TRBV7-2|many
TGTGCCAGCAGCCCCCATCGGGATACGCAGTATTTT
CASSPHRDTQYF
>NA|TRBJ2-3|TRBV7-2|many
TGTGCCAGCAGCTTACCTGGTGCGTCCAGGGCAGATACGCAGTATTTT
CASSLPGASRADTQYF
>NA|TRBJ2-5|TRBV5-1|many
TGCGCCAGCAGCTTGGGACTGCCCGGAGAGACCCAGTACTTC
CASSLGLPGETQYF
>NA|TRBJ1-1|TRBV6-5|few
TGTGCCAGCAGTTACTCGAAAAGGGAAACTGAAGCTTTCTTT
CASSYSKRETEAFF
>NA|TRBJ2-1|TRBV12-3/TRBV12-4|many
TGTGCCAGCAGTTCCAACAGGTTGTTTAACAATGAGCAGTTCTTC
CASSSNRLFNNEQFF
>TRBD1|TRBJ1-2|TRBV18|NA
TGTGCCAGCTCACCGCAGGGACAGGTCCTTGGCTACACCTTC
CASSPQGQVLGYTF
>TRBD1|TRBJ2-7|TRBV7-9|many
TGTGCCAGCAGCTTAGTGACAGGGTCCGAGCAGTACTTC
CASSLVTGSEQYF
>TRBD1|TRBJ1-2|TRBV4-3|many
TGCGCCAGCAGCCAATCAGGGGGCCATGGCTACACCTTC
CASSQSGGHGYTF
>TRBD2|TRBJ2-3|TRBV5-1|NA
TGCGCCAGCAGCTTTCTAACGGGGGGGCCTCTCGGGCATACGCAGTATTTT
CASSFLTGGPLGHTQYF
>TRBD1|TRBJ1-2|TRBV10-3|many
TGTGCCATCAGTGGGGACAGGGATTTCTATGGCTACACCTTC
CAISGDRDFYGYTF
>NA|TRBJ2-5|TRBV5-1|many
TGCGCCAGCAGCTTGGTAGTGGGCAAAGAGACCCAGTACTTC
CASSLVVGKETQYF
>NA|TRBJ2-4|TRBV20-1|NA
TGCAGTGCTGGAATCCCGGGACACTCCAAAAACATTCAGTACTTC
CSAGIPGHSKNIQYF
>NA|TRBJ2-3|TRBV7-2|many
TGTGCCAGCAGCTCGGACTCTTATACGCAGTATTTT
CASSSDSYTQYF
>NA|TRBJ2-1|TRBV7-2|many
TGTGCCAGCAGCTTAGTGGCGGGGGCTTCCTACAATGAGCAGTTCTTC
CASSLVAGASYNEQFF
>TRBD1|TRBJ1-5|TRBV20-1|few
TGCAGTGCTAGAGATCGGAGGCAGGGGGTTGTTCCCCAGCATTTT
CSARDRRQGVVPQHF
>TRBD1|TRBJ2-5|TRBV5-1|many
TGCGCCAGCAGCTCGACAGGGATTTGGGAGACCCAGTACTTC
CASSSTGIWETQYF
>NA|TRBJ2-3|TRBV7-2|many
TGTGCCAGCAGCTTAGAACGGGAGGATACGCAGTATTTT
CASSLEREDTQYF
>NA|TRBJ2-6|TRBV9|many
TGTGCCAGCAGCGTAGAGTCTGGGGCCAACGTCCTGACTTTC
CASSVESGANVLTF
>TRBD1|TRBJ1-4|TRBV5-1|NA
TGCGCCAGCAGCCCCAGTCCGGGACAGGGTGAAAAACTGTTTTTT
CASSPSPGQGEKLFF
>TRBD1|TRBJ1-5|TRBV12-3/TRBV12-4|many
TGTGCCAGCAGGCGGGACAGGCGATGGCCCCAGCATTTT
CASRRDRRWPQHF
>TRBD2|TRBJ2-5|TRBV6-2/TRBV6-3|few
TGTGCCAGCAGTTACGGGACTAGCCCATTTGTGAGTGAGACCCAGTACTTC
CASSYGTSPFVSETQYF
>TRBD2|TRBJ2-7|TRBV9|many
TGTGCCAGCAGACCCGGACTAGCGGGGCCCTCCTACGAGCAGTACTTC
CASRPGLAGPSYEQYF
>NA|TRBJ2-5|TRBV6-1|NA
TGTGCCAGCAGTACCGGACAGCTGGGCCAAGAGACCCAGTACTTC
CASSTGQLGQETQYF
>TRBD2|TRBJ2-3|TRBV10-2|many
TGCGCCAGCGGAACTAGCGGGGGGCATACGCAGTATTTT
CASGTSGGHTQYF
>TRBD2|TRBJ2-5|TRBV5-1|NA
TGCGCCAGCAGCATCGGGGGGGCCGGAGAGACCCAGTACTTC
CASSIGGAGETQYF
>NA|TRBJ2-1|TRBV6-1|many
TGTGCCAGCAGCCGACACCCAGTCCGGAGCTCCTACAATGAGCAGTTCTTC
CASSRHPVRSSYNEQFF
>NA|TRBJ1-4|TRBV6-5|NA
TGTGCCAGCAGTTACGGACGGACGGACTATGAAAAACTGTTTTTT
CASSYGRTDYEKLFF
>NA|TRBJ1-5|TRBV3-1|many
TGTGCCAGCAGCCCCCTCGCGGGAGGCAATCAGCCCCAGCATTTT
CASSPLAGGNQPQHF
>NA|TRBJ2-7|TRBV7-9|many
TGTGCCAGCAGCTCCGGACTACCCCTGGGCTCCTACGAGCAGTACTTC
CASSSGLPLGSYEQYF
>TRBD1|TRBJ1-1|TRBV11-1|many
TGTGCCAGCAGCATCTTGGAGGGGGCTACTGAAGCTTTCTTT
CASSILEGATEAFF
>NA|TRBJ2-3|TRBV7-2|many
TGTGCCAGCCGCCCCGGGGGACCCCTTCAGGATACGCAGTATTTT
CASRPGGPLQDTQYF
>NA|TRBJ2-1|TRBV7-8|NA
TGTGCCAGCAGCCTTAGGGTCAGCTCCTACAATGAGCAGTTCTTC
CASSLRVSSYNEQFF
>NA|TRBJ1-2|TRBV10-3|many
TGTGCCGCGAAGGGGGACCGAGTCGATGGCTACACCTTC
CAAKGDRVDGYTF
>NA|TRBJ2-1|TRBV20-1|many
TGCAGTGCTAGGACCCCCAACGGGGTTATGAATGAGCAGTTCTTC
CSARTPNGVMNEQFF
>TRBD1|TRBJ1-2|TRBV5-5|many
TGTGCCAGCAGCCTTGGGACAGCGAGCTATGGCTACACCTTC
CASSLGTASYGYTF
>NA|TRBJ1-3|TRBV21-1|many
TGTGCCAGCAGCAAAGGATCAGGGCAGTCTGGAAACACCATATATTTT
CASSKGSGQSGNTIYF
>NA|TRBJ2-5|TRBV20-1|many
TGCAGTGCTAGAAGGCGACGTCGCATTCAAGAGACCCAGTACTTC
CSARRRRRIQETQYF
>TRBD1|TRBJ1-2|TRBV5-4|NA
TGTGCCAGCAGCTCTACGGACAGGGGTTCCGGCTACACCTTC
CASSSTDRGSGYTF
>NA|TRBJ1-1|TRBV5-6|many
TGTGCCAGCAGCCGAGGTATGGGGAACGAGGCCGTCGAAGCTTTCTTT
CASSRGMGNEAVEAFF
>NA|TRBJ2-1|TRBV7-2|many
TGTGCCAGCAGCCCAACCCCTAGATCTTACAATGAGCAGTTCTTC
CASSPTPRSYNEQFF
>NA|TRBJ2-1|TRBV29-1|many
TGCAGCGTTGAAAGGGCTAGCAGCTACAATGAGCAGTTCTTC
CSVERASSYNEQFF
>NA|TRBJ1-3|TRBV5-1|many
TGCGCCAGCAGCTTGGCCAACGCCGGGAACACCATATATTTT
CASSLANAGNTIYF
>TRBD2|TRBJ2-1|TRBV7-2|many
TGTGCCAGCAGCCTAAGCGGGGGTGAGCAGTTCTTC
CASSLSGGEQFF
>NA|TRBJ2-3|TRBV15|many
TGTGCCACCAGCAGAGATCTCACAGATACGCAGTATTTT
CATSRDLTDTQYF
>NA|TRBJ1-6|TRBV9|many
TGTGCCAGCAGCGTACGGGAAAATTCACCCCTCCACTTT
CASSVRENSPLHF
>NA|TRBJ1-1|TRBV5-1|NA
TGCGCCAGCAGCTTGGAAAGTGCAGGGAACACTGAAGCTTTCTTT
CASSLESAGNTEAFF
>NA|TRBJ1-5|TRBV3-1|NA
TGTGCCAGCAGCCAACATGAACGGGATTCGCCCCAGCATTTT
CASSQHERDSPQHF
>NA|TRBJ2-7|TRBV4-2|NA
TGTGCCAGCAGCCCCGGGCTTATCTGCTACGAGCAGTACTTC
CASSPGLICYEQYF
>TRBD1|TRBJ2-5|TRBV10-2|medium-sized
TGCGCCAGCAGCGACAGGGACAGGGGAGGAGAGACCCAGTACTTC
CASSDRDRGGETQYF
>TRBD1|TRBJ2-5|TRBV5-5|many
TGTGCCAGCAGCTTGGTGTCAGGGGGGACCCAGTACTTC
CASSLVSGGTQYF
>NA|TRBJ1-1|TRBV4-1|many
TGCGCCAGCAGCCAAGAGAGGCAGGGGAGGGCTTTCTTT
CASSQERQGRAFF